The rows below give T cell receptor beta chains drawn from one sample of a study of neurological immune-mediated disorders. TCRdb re-called the 5' RACE reads through MiXCR, storing one row per CDR3 protein. The repertoire holds 90,000 to 150,000 distinct CDR3 sequences, with approximately 3.2% as singletons. Sequencing input: PBMCs. These receptors were taken from a woman between 25 and 40 years old with multiple sclerosis. Both conserved end residues are trimmed from each CDR3. A D gene is named only where the DNA matches it firmly.

CDR3 protein: ASSSPRASGYNEQF
V gene: TRBV7-2
D gene: TRBD2
J gene: TRBJ2-1

CDR3 protein: ASSPRTSGRALETQY
V gene: TRBV7-6
D gene: TRBD2
J gene: TRBJ2-5

CDR3 protein: ASSSQGVANTEAF
V gene: TRBV7-2
D gene: NA
J gene: TRBJ1-1

CDR3 protein: SASGREGNQPQH
V gene: TRBV20-1
D gene: NA
J gene: TRBJ1-5

CDR3 protein: SVEVGTGESYEQY
V gene: TRBV29-1
D gene: TRBD1
J gene: TRBJ2-7

CDR3 protein: ASSQVSIPENTEAF
V gene: TRBV4-1
D gene: NA
J gene: TRBJ1-1

CDR3 protein: SATGVRGRGNQPQH
V gene: TRBV20-1
D gene: NA
J gene: TRBJ1-5

CDR3 protein: ASRPDRGRGNQPQH
V gene: TRBV12-3/TRBV12-4
D gene: TRBD1
J gene: TRBJ1-5

CDR3 protein: ASSPLGGVYEQY
V gene: TRBV18
D gene: TRBD2
J gene: TRBJ2-7

CDR3 protein: SVLVNTEAF
V gene: TRBV29-1
D gene: NA
J gene: TRBJ1-1

CDR3 protein: SATGTGRSYGYT
V gene: TRBV20-1
D gene: TRBD1
J gene: TRBJ1-2

CDR3 protein: SVALQEGTEAF
V gene: TRBV29-1
D gene: NA
J gene: TRBJ1-1

CDR3 protein: SVVPRGTEAF
V gene: TRBV29-1
D gene: NA
J gene: TRBJ1-1

CDR3 protein: ASSFGGANTEAF
V gene: TRBV27
D gene: NA
J gene: TRBJ1-1

CDR3 protein: ASSEGIYGNSPLH
V gene: TRBV25-1
D gene: NA
J gene: TRBJ1-6

CDR3 protein: ATSRPRTSGQETQY
V gene: TRBV15
D gene: TRBD2
J gene: TRBJ2-5

CDR3 protein: SARGGGYEQY
V gene: TRBV20-1
D gene: NA
J gene: TRBJ2-7

CDR3 protein: ASSFPRDRGPNPQY
V gene: TRBV3-1
D gene: NA
J gene: TRBJ2-3

CDR3 protein: ASSVRTGQPMNTEAF
V gene: TRBV5-1
D gene: NA
J gene: TRBJ1-1

CDR3 protein: ASRTPGDTGELF
V gene: TRBV5-4
D gene: NA
J gene: TRBJ2-2

CDR3 protein: SVGGLSGNTIY
V gene: TRBV29-1
D gene: NA
J gene: TRBJ1-3

CDR3 protein: ASSMQGGLLDTQY
V gene: TRBV5-4
D gene: NA
J gene: TRBJ2-3

CDR3 protein: SAQLGRSNQPQH
V gene: TRBV20-1
D gene: NA
J gene: TRBJ1-5

CDR3 protein: ASSLQAGGTDEQY
V gene: TRBV12-3/TRBV12-4
D gene: TRBD2
J gene: TRBJ2-7

CDR3 protein: ASSISGRNYNEQF
V gene: TRBV7-9
D gene: TRBD2
J gene: TRBJ2-1

CDR3 protein: ASSLVTEAF
V gene: TRBV5-5
D gene: NA
J gene: TRBJ1-1